This T cell receptor (beta chain) came from a study of OX40 agonist ivuxolimab in advanced cancers. Study overall: Dose-escalation patients had hepatocellular carcinoma, melanoma, renal cell or head and neck cancer. Subjects had a mean age of around 60 years, with a range of roughly 23 to 80; approximately 83% were male. Participants could have had prior anti-PD-1, anti-PD-L1 or anti-CTLA-4 therapy, and more than 35% had some. The study's findings and limits: Doses of 0.1 to 3.0 mg/kg were accompanied by clonal expansion of CD4+ and CD8+ blood T cells by week 6.

As concerns this clone: Its antigen is unidentified.

Trimming removed 5 bases at V and 3 bases at J, with 8 bases between. This CDR3 has 12 residues. Germline-derived CDR1 and CDR2 are MNHEY and SVGAGI. Only in-frame clones appear in the TCRdb table, and some are missing; sequencing was by immunoSEQ multiplex PCR. The sample comprises some 83,000 clones, approximately 86% of which are singletons, and less than 2.5% rests with the top ten. The sequencing used CD4+ or CD8+ T cells sorted from blood, collected in a trial of the OX40 agonist ivuxolimab. The gene calls are TRBV6-5 and TRBJ2-7; D not resolved. This sequence originates from an adult with an advanced solid tumor such as melanoma, head and neck, liver or kidney cancer. The CDR3 DNA sequence: TGTGCCAGCAGTAGGACGGACTACGAGCAGTACTTC. It is translated as CASSRTDYEQYF.